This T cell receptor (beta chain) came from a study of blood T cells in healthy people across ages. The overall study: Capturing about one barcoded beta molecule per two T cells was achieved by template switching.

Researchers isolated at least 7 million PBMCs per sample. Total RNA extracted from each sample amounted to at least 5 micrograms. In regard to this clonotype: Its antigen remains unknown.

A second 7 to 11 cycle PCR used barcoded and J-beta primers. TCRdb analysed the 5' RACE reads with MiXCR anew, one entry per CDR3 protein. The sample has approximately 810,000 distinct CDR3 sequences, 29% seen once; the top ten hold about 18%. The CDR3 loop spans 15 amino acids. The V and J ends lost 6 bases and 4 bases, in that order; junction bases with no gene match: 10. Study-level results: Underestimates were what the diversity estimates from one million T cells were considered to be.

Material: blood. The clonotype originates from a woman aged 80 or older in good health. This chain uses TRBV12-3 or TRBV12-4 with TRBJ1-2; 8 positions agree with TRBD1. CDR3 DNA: TGTGCCAGCAGGTCACAGGGGGGATTGGGCTATGGCTACACCTTC. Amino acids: CASRSQGGLGYGYTF.